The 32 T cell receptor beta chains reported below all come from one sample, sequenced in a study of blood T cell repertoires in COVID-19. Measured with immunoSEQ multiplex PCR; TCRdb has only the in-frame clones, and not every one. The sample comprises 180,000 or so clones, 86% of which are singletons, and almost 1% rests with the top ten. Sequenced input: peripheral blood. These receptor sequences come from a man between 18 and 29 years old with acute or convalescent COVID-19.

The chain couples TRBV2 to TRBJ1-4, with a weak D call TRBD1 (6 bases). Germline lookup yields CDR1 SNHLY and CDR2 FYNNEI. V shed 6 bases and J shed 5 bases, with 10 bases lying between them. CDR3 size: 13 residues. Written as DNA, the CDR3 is TGTGCCAGCAGCGCAGGGGTGAATGAAAAACTGTTTTTT. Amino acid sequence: CASSAGVNEKLFF.

The CDR3 DNA is TGCGCCAGCAGTGGAGACAATACGCAGTATTTT. Translation gives CASSGDNTQYF. This chain links TRBV10-2 with TRBJ2-3; D uncertain. V shed 4 bases and J shed 7 bases, with 6 bases lying between them. The CDR3 is 11 amino acids. From germline, CDR1 is WSHSY and CDR2 SAAADI.

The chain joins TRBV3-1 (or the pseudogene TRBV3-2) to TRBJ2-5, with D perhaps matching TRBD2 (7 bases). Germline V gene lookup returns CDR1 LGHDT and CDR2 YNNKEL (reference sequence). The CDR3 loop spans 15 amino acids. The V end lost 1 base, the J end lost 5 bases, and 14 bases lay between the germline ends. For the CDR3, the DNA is TGTGCCAGCAGCCAAGTTGGGGGGGCCGGGGAGACCCAGTACTTC. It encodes CASSQVGGAGETQYF.

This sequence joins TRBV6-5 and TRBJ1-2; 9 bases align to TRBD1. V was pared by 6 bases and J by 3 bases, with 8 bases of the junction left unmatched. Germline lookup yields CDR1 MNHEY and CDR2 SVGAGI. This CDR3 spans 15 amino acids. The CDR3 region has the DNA TGTGCCAGCAGGCCTACAGGGGGCGCCGACTATGGCTACACCTTC. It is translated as CASRPTGGADYGYTF.

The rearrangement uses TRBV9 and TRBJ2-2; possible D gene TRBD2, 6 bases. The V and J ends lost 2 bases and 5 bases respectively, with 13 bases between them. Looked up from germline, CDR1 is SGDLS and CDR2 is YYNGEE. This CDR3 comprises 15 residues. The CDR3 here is CASSVGGTGTGELFF. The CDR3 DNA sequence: TGTGCCAGCAGCGTGGGGGGAACGGGTACCGGGGAGCTGTTTTTT.

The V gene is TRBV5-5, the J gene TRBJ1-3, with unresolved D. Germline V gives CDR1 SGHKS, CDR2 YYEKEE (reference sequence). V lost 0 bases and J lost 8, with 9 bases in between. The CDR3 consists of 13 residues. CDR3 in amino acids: CASSLVLGDTIYF. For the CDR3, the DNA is TGTGCCAGCAGCTTGGTTCTCGGAGACACCATATATTTT.

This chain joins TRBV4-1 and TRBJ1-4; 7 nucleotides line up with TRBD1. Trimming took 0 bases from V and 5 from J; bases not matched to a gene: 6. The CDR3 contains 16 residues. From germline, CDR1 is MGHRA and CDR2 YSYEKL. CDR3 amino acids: CASSQDRRGRNEKLFF. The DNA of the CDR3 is TGCGCCAGCAGCCAAGATCGAAGGGGGCGCAATGAAAAACTGTTTTTT.

The CDR3 region has the DNA TGTGCCAGCAGCTTAAGAGGGATCGGTGAAAAACTGTTTTTT. This codes for CASSLRGIGEKLFF. The rearrangement joins TRBV7-2 to TRBJ1-4; D remains unclear. Germline V gene sequence: CDR1 SGHTA, CDR2 FQGNSA. The CDR3 sequence is 14 residues long. Deletions cut 2 bases from V and 7 bases from J, with 11 bases between.

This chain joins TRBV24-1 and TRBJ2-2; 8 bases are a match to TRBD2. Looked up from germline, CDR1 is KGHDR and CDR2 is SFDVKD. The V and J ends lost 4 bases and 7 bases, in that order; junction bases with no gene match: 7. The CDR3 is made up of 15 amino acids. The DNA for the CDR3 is TGTGCCACCAGTGACCCCGGGACTAGAAACGGGGAGCTGTTTTTT. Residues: CATSDPGTRNGELFF.

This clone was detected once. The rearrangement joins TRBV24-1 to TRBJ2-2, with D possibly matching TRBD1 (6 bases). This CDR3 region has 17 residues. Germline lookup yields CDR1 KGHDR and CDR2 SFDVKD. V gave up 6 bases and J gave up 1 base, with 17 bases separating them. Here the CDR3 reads CATSTSLGQLNTGELFF. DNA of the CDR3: TGTGCCACCAGTACCTCGTTAGGACAGCTGAACACCGGGGAGCTGTTTTTT.

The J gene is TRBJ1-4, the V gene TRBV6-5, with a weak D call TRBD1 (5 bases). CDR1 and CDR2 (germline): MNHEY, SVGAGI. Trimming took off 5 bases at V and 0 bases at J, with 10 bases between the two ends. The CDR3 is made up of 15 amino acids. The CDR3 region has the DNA TGTGCCAGCAGTAGACAGCGATCAACTAATGAAAAACTGTTTTTT. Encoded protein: CASSRQRSTNEKLFF.

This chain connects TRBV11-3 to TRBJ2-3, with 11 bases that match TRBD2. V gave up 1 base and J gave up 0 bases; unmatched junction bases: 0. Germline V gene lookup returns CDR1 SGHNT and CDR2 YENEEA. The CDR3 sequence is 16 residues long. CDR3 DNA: TGTGCCAGCAGCTTAGGACTAGCGGGAAGCACAGATACGCAGTATTTT. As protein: CASSLGLAGSTDTQYF.

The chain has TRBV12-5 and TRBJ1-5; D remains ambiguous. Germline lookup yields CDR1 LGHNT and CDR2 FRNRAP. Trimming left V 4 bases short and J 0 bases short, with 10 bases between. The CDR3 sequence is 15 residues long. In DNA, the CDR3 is TGTGCTAGTGGTTCCCGGGTCTTTAGCAATCAGCCCCAGCATTTT. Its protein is CASGSRVFSNQPQHF.

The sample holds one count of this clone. The DNA of the CDR3 is TGTGCCAGCAGAGTGACAGGGACCTCGTTCAATAGGGGCTACACCTTC. The encoded protein is CASRVTGTSFNRGYTF. V gene TRBV28 combines with J gene TRBJ1-2; 7 nucleotides match TRBD1. Germline assignment: CDR1 MDHEN and CDR2 SYDVKM. V dropped 6 bases and J dropped 8; count of bases not matched to a gene: 18. The CDR3 covers 16 residues.

This chain's CDR3 is CASSIGSGDSFYGYTF. In DNA form, the CDR3 reads TGTGCCAGTAGTATAGGCTCCGGGGACAGCTTCTATGGCTACACCTTC. The chain joins TRBV19 to TRBJ1-2, with TRBD1 matching over 7 bases. The germline V gene has CDR1 LNHDA and CDR2 SQIVND (reference sequence). J was trimmed by 4 bases and V by 1 base; bases with no gene match: 9. This CDR3 has 16 amino acids.

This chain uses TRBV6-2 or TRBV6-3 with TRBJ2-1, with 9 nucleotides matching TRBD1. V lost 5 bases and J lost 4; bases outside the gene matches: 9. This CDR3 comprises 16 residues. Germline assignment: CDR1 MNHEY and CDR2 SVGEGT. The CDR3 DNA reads TGTGCCAGCAGTCCAGCCACAGGGGGCGAGTACAATGAGCAGTTCTTC. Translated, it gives CASSPATGGEYNEQFF.

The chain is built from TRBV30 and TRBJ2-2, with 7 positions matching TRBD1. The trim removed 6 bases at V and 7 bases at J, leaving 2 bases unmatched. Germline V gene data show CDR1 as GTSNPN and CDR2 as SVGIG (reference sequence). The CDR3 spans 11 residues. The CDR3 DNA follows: TGTGCCTGTACAGGGGACGGGGAGCTGTTTTTT. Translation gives CACTGDGELFF.

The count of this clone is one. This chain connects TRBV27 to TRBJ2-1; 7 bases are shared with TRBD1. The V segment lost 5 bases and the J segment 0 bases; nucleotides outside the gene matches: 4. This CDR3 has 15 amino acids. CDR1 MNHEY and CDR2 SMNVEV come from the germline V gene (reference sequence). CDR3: CASSPDRASYNEQFF. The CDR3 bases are TGTGCCAGCAGTCCCGACAGGGCCTCCTACAATGAGCAGTTCTTC.

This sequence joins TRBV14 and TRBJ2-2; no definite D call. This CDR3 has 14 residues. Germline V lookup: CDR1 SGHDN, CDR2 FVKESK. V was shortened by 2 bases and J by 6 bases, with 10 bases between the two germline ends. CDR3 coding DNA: TGTGCCAGCAGCCAACAGGTCTCCGCCGGGGAGCTGTTTTTT. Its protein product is CASSQQVSAGELFF.

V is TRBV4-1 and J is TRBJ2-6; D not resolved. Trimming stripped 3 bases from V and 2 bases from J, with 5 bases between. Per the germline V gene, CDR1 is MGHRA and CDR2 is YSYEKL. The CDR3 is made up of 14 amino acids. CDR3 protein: CASSQETGANVLTF. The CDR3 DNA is TGCGCCAGCAGCCAGGAGACTGGGGCCAACGTCCTGACTTTC.

The CDR3 DNA follows: TGTGCCAGCGGGGGGGGCTGGGCCGTCAATGAGCAGTTCTTC. Its protein product is CASGGGWAVNEQFF. V and J are TRBV7-2 and TRBJ2-1; D possibly corresponds to TRBD2 (7 bases). This CDR3 contains 14 residues. V lost 8 bases and J 6 bases, leaving 17 bases between the germline ends. The germline gives CDR1 SGHTA, CDR2 FQGNSA.

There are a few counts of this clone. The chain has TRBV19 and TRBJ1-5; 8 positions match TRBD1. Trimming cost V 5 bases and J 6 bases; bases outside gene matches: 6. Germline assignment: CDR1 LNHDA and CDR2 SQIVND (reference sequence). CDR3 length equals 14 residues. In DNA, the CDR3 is TGTGCCAGTAGTTCGCAGGGGGCGGGTCAGCCCCAGCATTTT. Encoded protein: CASSSQGAGQPQHF. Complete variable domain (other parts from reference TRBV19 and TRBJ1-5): DGGITQSPKYLFRKEGQNVTLSCEQNLNHDAMYWYRQDPGQGLRLIYYSQIVNDFQKGDIAEGYSVSREKKESFPLTVTSAQKNPTAFYLCASSSQGAGQPQHFGDGTRLSIL.

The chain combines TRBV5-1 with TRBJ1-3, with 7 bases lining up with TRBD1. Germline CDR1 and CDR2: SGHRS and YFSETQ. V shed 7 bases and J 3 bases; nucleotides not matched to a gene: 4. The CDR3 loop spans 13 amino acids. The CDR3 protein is CASQGGLGNTIYF. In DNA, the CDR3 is TGCGCCAGCCAGGGGGGCCTTGGAAACACCATATATTTT.

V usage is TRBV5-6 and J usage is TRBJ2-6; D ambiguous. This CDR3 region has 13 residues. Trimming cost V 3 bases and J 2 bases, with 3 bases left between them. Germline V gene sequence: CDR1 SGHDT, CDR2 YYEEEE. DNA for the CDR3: TGTGCCAGCAGCTCTGCTGGGGCCAACGTCCTGACTTTC. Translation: CASSSAGANVLTF.

The DNA of the CDR3 is TGTGCCAGTAGCAGGGTGGGAGGCTACACCTTC. The encoded protein is CASSRVGGYTF. The chain has TRBV19 and TRBJ1-2, with D possibly TRBD1 on 5 matching bases. With 6 bases removed from V and 8 bases from J, the gap between germline ends came to 10 bases. Per germline, CDR1 LNHDA and CDR2 SQIVND (reference sequence). This CDR3 has 11 amino acids. Based on the CDR3 plus reference TRBV19 and TRBJ1-2, the full variable domain is DGGITQSPKYLFRKEGQNVTLSCEQNLNHDAMYWYRQDPGQGLRLIYYSQIVNDFQKGDIAEGYSVSREKKESFPLTVTSAQKNPTAFYLCASSRVGGYTFGSGTRLTVV.

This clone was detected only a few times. For the CDR3, the DNA is TGTGCCAGCAGTGAATTCGGGCAGGGCCCCTACGAGCAGTACTTC. Its protein product is CASSEFGQGPYEQYF. This chain connects TRBV25-1 to TRBJ2-7, with D possibly TRBD1 on 5 matching bases. CDR1 is MGHDK and CDR2 is SYGVNS in the germline V gene. V lost 1 base, J lost 2 bases, and 12 bases lay in between. The CDR3 runs to 15 residues.

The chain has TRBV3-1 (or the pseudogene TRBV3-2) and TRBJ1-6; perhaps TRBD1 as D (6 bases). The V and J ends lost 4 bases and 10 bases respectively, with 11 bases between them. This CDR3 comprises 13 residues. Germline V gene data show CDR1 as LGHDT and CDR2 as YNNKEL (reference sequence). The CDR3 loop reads CASSPDRYSPLHF. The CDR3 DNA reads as TGTGCCAGCAGCCCTGACAGGTACTCACCCCTCCACTTT.

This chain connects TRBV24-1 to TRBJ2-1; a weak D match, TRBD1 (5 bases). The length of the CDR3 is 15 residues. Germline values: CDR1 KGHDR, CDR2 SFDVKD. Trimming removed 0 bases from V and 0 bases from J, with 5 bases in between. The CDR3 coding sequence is TGTGCCACCAGTGATTTGCAGGGCTCCTACAATGAGCAGTTCTTC. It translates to CATSDLQGSYNEQFF.

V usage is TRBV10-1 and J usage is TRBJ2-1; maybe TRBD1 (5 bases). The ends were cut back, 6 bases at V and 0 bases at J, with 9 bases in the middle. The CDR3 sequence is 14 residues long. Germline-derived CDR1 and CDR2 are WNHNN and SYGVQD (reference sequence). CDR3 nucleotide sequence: TGCGCCAGCAGCCAGGGTTACTCCTACAATGAGCAGTTCTTC. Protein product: CASSQGYSYNEQFF.

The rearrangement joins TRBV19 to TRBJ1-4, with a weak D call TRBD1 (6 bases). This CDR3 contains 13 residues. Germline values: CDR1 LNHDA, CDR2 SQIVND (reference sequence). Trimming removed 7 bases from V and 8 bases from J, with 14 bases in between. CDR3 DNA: TGTGCCAGTAAGGTTTGGGACACCGAAAAACTGTTTTTT. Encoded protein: CASKVWDTEKLFF.

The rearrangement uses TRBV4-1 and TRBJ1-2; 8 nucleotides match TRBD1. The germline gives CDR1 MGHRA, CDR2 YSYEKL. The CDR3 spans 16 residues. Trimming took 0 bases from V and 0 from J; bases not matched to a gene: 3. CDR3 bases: TGCGCCAGCAGCCAAGAAGGACAGGGTTCTAACTATGGCTACACCTTC. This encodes CASSQEGQGSNYGYTF.

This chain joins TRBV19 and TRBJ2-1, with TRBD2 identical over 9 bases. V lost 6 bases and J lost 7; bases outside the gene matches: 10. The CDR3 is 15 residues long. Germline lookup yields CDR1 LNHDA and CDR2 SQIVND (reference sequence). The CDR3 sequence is CASRGGGGVGNEQFF. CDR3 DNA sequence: TGTGCCAGTAGAGGCGGCGGGGGGGTTGGAAATGAGCAGTTCTTC.